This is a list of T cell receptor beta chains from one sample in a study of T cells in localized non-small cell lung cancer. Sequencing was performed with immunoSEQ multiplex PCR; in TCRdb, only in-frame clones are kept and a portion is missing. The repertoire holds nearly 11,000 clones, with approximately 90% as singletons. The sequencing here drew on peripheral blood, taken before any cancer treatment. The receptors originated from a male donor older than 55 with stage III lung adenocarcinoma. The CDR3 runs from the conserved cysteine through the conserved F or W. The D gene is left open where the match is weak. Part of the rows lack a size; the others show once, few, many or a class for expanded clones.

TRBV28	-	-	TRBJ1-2	CASTWGGGYGYTF	TGTGCCAGCACCTGGGGTGGTGGATATGGCTACACCTTC
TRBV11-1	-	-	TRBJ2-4	CASSPNRDRIQYF	TGTGCCAGCAGCCCCAACAGGGACCGCATTCAGTACTTC
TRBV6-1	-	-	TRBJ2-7	CASTNSGFSRQYF	TGTGCCAGCACTAACAGTGGGTTTTCTAGGCAGTACTTC
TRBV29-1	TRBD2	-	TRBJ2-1	CSVGLADNEQFF	TGCAGCGTTGGTCTAGCGGACAATGAGCAGTTCTTC
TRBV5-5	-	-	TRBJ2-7	CASSPTQRLREQYF	TGTGCCAGCAGCCCCACCCAGAGGCTTCGAGAGCAGTACTTC
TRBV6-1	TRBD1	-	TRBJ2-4	CASSDQAGTGVNIQYF	TGTGCCAGCAGTGACCAAGCCGGGACAGGAGTTAACATTCAGTACTTC
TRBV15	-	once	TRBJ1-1	CATSRDTGTTEAFF	TGTGCCACCAGCAGGGACACAGGGACCACTGAAGCTTTCTTT
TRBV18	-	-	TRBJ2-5	CASPLLGTQYF	TGTGCCAGCCCATTACTGGGGACCCAGTACTTC
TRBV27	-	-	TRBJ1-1	CASSLLGDGEAFF	TGTGCCAGCAGTTTATTAGGGGACGGTGAAGCTTTCTTT
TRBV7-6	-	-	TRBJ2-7	CASSPGVEQYF	TGTGCCAGCAGCCCCGGCGTCGAGCAGTACTTC